The 3 T cell receptor beta chains below were found in one sample sequenced in a study of beta chain features in type 1 diabetes. Expressed TCRB transcripts got sequenced, as all isolated RNA was reverse transcribed. The method was immunoSEQ multiplex PCR; TCRdb's version includes in-frame clones alone and lacks a portion of them. The data hold some 150,000 clones, with 9.5% to 10% observed a single time. The sequencing input was central memory CD4+ T cells from blood. The receptors shown here come from a woman in her forties in good health.

This clone showed up just a few times. This rearrangement joins TRBV11-2 to TRBJ2-7; D is unresolved. From germline, CDR1 is SGHAT and CDR2 FQNNGV. With 5 bases removed from V and 8 bases from J, the gap between germline ends came to 10 bases. CDR3 length equals 11 residues. Here the CDR3 DNA reads TGTGCCAGCAGCCAAAACAGCAAGCAGTACTTC. Its protein is CASSQNSKQYF.

V and J are TRBV10-3 and TRBJ2-3, with TRBD2 identical over 9 bases. V gave up 10 bases and J gave up 0 bases; unmatched junction bases: 5. The CDR3 sequence is 14 residues long. Germline values: CDR1 ENHRY, CDR2 SYGVKD. The CDR3 protein is CATLAGLSTDTQYF. The CDR3 DNA reads as TGTGCCACGCTAGCGGGGCTTAGCACAGATACGCAGTATTTT.

The gene calls are TRBV4-2 and TRBJ2-3; 12 bases align to TRBD2. The V and J ends lost 1 base and 1 base, in that order; junction bases with no gene match: 3. The CDR3 length is 17 residues. Looked up from germline, CDR1 is LGHNA and CDR2 is YNFKEQ. The DNA for the CDR3 is TGTGCCAGCAGCCAAGCTTCTAGCGGGGGGGGCACAGATACGCAGTATTTT. Translation: CASSQASSGGGTDTQYF.